This T cell receptor beta chain derives from a study of shared clonotypes between healthy human individuals. Sequencing was at deep level. Some clones are missing from TCRdb's copy, which holds only in-frame ones; the method was immunoSEQ multiplex PCR. The sample yields roughly 330,000 clones, roughly 70% seen once. A few counts support this clone. The sample taken for sequencing was memory CD4+ T cells sorted from blood. Specified subset: CD45RA-negative fraction. This clonotype was obtained from a man aged 25-45 years in good health.

The CDR3 DNA is TGTGCCAGCAGCTTAGGGGCTGCCAAAAACATTCAGTACTTC. As protein: CASSLGAAKNIQYF. The chain employs TRBV6-1 and TRBJ2-4, with D possibly being TRBD1 (5 bases). Between the trimmed V and J ends, which lost 6 bases and 1 base, there was a span of 10 bases. The CDR3 runs to 14 residues. Germline V gene data show CDR1 as MNHNS and CDR2 as SASEGT.